These 13 T cell receptor beta chains came from one sample sequenced in a study of read filtering for tumor transcriptome and immune sequencing. This library used approximately 0.4 ug RNA and molecular barcoded adaptors spanning alpha/delta and beta/gamma chains. TCRdb analysed the reads with MiXCR anew, one entry per CDR3 protein. The data contain approximately 150,000 distinct CDR3 sequences, roughly 13% of them singletons. Sequencing input: a population of CD138-negative cells sorted from bone marrow. These receptors were taken from a donor aged 40 or older with multiple myeloma.

This clonotype was counted many times. The chain joins TRBV4-3 to TRBJ1-2, with 7 bases fitting TRBD1. The V gene end was trimmed by 0 bases and the J gene end by 4 bases; junction bases not matched to a gene: 23. The length of the CDR3 is 21 residues. Germline lookup yields CDR1 LGHNA and CDR2 YSLEER. CDR3 in amino acids: CASSQERVIGSGGALGYGYTF. The DNA of the CDR3 is TGCGCCAGCAGCCAAGAGCGGGTAATAGGTTCAGGGGGAGCTTTGGGCTATGGCTACACCTTC.

There are many counts of this clonotype. V is TRBV3-1 and J is TRBJ1-5; D is ambiguous. The CDR3 consists of 13 residues. Germline values: CDR1 LGHDT, CDR2 YNNKEL (reference sequence). With 0 bases removed from V and 6 bases from J, the gap between germline ends came to 6 bases. CDR3 DNA: TGTGCCAGCAGCCAAGATCTCGGTCAGCCCCAGCATTTT. Its translation: CASSQDLGQPQHF.

At least ten counts were recorded for this clonotype. The V and J genes are TRBV5-1 and TRBJ2-7; 8 bases line up with TRBD1. With 0 bases clipped from V and 6 bases from J, the junction kept 8 bases outside the gene matches. Germline CDR1 SGHRS, CDR2 YFSETQ. CDR3 length: 15 residues. The CDR3 spells CASSLEGQGLSEQYF. As DNA, the CDR3 is TGCGCCAGCAGCTTGGAAGGACAGGGTCTCTCCGAGCAGTACTTC.

This clonotype was observed many times. The chain recombines TRBV7-2 with TRBJ1-1; tentatively, D is TRBD1 (6 bases). CDR3 length: 15 residues. From germline, CDR1 is SGHTA and CDR2 FQGNSA. Trimming shortened V by 0 bases and J by 4 bases, and 12 bases separated the two germline ends. The CDR3 DNA reads TGTGCCAGCAGCTTAGCGGGACTCAGGGGCACTGAAGCTTTCTTT. Amino acid sequence: CASSLAGLRGTEAFF.

This rearrangement joins TRBV6-2 or TRBV6-3 to TRBJ2-3; D unresolved. The CDR3 runs to 16 residues. CDR1 MNHEY and CDR2 SVGEGT come from the germline V gene. Trimming shortened V by 6 bases and J by 0 bases, and 16 bases separated the two germline ends. CDR3 nucleotide sequence: TGTGCCAGCAGGCGTCGTGGCGGCCCTAGCACAGATACGCAGTATTTT. Residues: CASRRRGGPSTDTQYF.

This clonotype was seen at least ten times. The rearrangement joins TRBV19 to TRBJ1-5; D perhaps matches TRBD1 (5 bases). The germline V gene encodes CDR1 LNHDA and CDR2 SQIVND (reference sequence). Between the trimmed V and J ends, which lost 3 bases and 9 bases, there was a span of 9 bases. The CDR3 extends over 12 amino acids. The CDR3 loop is CASSMRQGPQHF. The CDR3, as DNA: TGTGCCAGTAGTATGCGCCAGGGGCCCCAGCATTTT. The variable domain in full, with the rest retrieved from reference TRBV19 and TRBJ1-5, is DGGITQSPKYLFRKEGQNVTLSCEQNLNHDAMYWYRQDPGQGLRLIYYSQIVNDFQKGDIAEGYSVSREKKESFPLTVTSAQKNPTAFYLCASSMRQGPQHFGDGTRLSIL.

Turning to this clonotype: This could be a read error, since a much larger clone is one nucleotide away. The V call is TRBV7-9, the J call TRBJ1-1, with D tentatively TRBD1 (6 bases). The V end lost 8 bases, the J end lost 9 bases, and 19 bases lay between the germline ends. Germline V gene lookup returns CDR1 SEHNR and CDR2 FQNEAQ (reference sequence). The CDR3 is made up of 13 amino acids. CDR3 residues: CASSPSIGDKAFF. CDR3 nucleotide sequence: TGTGCCAGCTCCCCTAGTATAGGGGACAAAGCTTTCTTT. The full variable domain, in which reference TRBV7-9 and TRBJ1-1 provide the parts outside the CDR3, is DTGVSQNPRHKITKRGQNVTFRCDPISEHNRLYWYRQTLGQGPEFLTYFQNEAQLEKSRLLSDRFSAERPKGSFSTLEIQRTEQGDSAMYLCASSPSIGDKAFFGQGTRLTVV.

This clonotype was detected many times. The genes are TRBV5-1 and TRBJ1-1; D unresolved. V was trimmed by 0 bases and J by 6 bases, leaving 12 bases between them. Germline-derived CDR1 and CDR2 are SGHRS and YFSETQ. This CDR3 is built from 14 residues. In nucleotides, the CDR3 is TGCGCCAGCAGCTTGGGGGGATCCGTACCTGAAGCTTTCTTT. Translating gives CASSLGGSVPEAFF.

Concerning this clonotype itself: One end of the junction is discordant with germline, which a read error may explain. This chain joins TRBV18 and TRBJ2-7; TRBD2 agrees at 12 bases. This CDR3 spans 15 amino acids. Germline assignment: CDR1 KGHSH and CDR2 LQKENI. Written as DNA, the CDR3 is TGTGCCTGCTCCGGAGGACTAGCGGGACCCTACGAGCAGTACTTC. It specifies CACSGGLAGPYEQYF.

Of note for this clonotype: A much larger clone sits a single nucleotide away, making a read error possible. This chain uses TRBV27 with TRBJ2-2, with TRBD1 matching 7 bases. Germline V gives CDR1 MNHEY, CDR2 SMNVEV (reference sequence). J was trimmed by 4 bases and V by 8 bases; bases with no gene match: 10. The CDR3 length is 15 residues. The CDR3 is CASGKTGVSTGELFF. The CDR3, as DNA: TGTGCCAGCGGTAAAACAGGGGTTTCCACCGGGGAGCTGTTTTTT.

This clonotype came up many times. The chain has TRBV7-8 and TRBJ2-1; tentatively, D is TRBD1 (10 bases). V was pared by 0 bases and J by 7 bases, with 31 bases between. The germline V gene encodes CDR1 SGHVS and CDR2 FQNEAQ. CDR3 length equals 21 residues. In DNA, the CDR3 is TGTGCCAGCAGCTTAGCGCCGGGACAGGGGTTGGTAGCGGGAGCTTGGAATGAGCAGTTCTTC. This gives the protein CASSLAPGQGLVAGAWNEQFF.

Note on this clonotype: The conserved phenylalanine or tryptophan is not found at the CDR3 terminus, so this likely reflects a read error. Because the CDR3's place on the DNA is in doubt, the DNA is left out and the CDR3 is given as listed by TCRdb. The rearrangement joins TRBV7-3 to TRBJ2-1; TRBD1, the D gene given by the table, was not confirmed from the DNA. In germline, CDR1 is SGHTA, CDR2 FQGTGA. Counting both end residues, the CDR3 totals 14 amino acids. The CDR3 protein is CASSQVGGGDEQLS.

This clonotype was observed many times. The V gene is TRBV29-1, the J gene TRBJ2-3, with D uncertain. The V and J ends lost 7 bases and 2 bases respectively, with 13 bases between them. This CDR3 region has 13 residues. Germline CDR1 and CDR2: SQVTM and ANQGSEA. The CDR3 nucleotides read TGCAGCGCTGAGAAGGGTTACACAGATACGCAGTATTTT. Translated, it gives CSAEKGYTDTQYF.